This TCR beta chain emerged from a study of cytomegalovirus exposure and HLA in healthy donors. Study results and caveats: Analysis performed later found about 17,000 TCR beta sequences associated with HLA alleles at 0.05 false discovery rate.

Healthy individuals who donated bone marrow served as the donors. Details on this clone: Antigen: not known. At one of its ends the junction is not consistent with the germline gene, which may arise from a read error.

The CDR3 covers 14 residues. Germline lookup yields CDR1 SGHRS and CDR2 YFSETQ. The PCR was carried out with 60 Vbeta primers and 13 Jbeta primers. Sequencing was performed with immunoSEQ multiplex PCR; in TCRdb, only in-frame clones are kept and a portion is missing. Here the sample spans 45,000 to 60,000 clones, about three quarters being singletons. Sequenced sample: PBMCs. The V gene is TRBV5-1, the J gene TRBJ2-5; TRBD2 might be the D (6 bases). This TCR was recovered from a woman aged 50 to 60 in good health and CMV-seronegative. In nucleotides, the CDR3 is TGCGCCGGCAGCATGGTGGGGGGCCAAGAGACCCAGTACTTC. As protein: CAGSMVGGQETQYF.